This T cell receptor beta chain was documented in a study of response to subunit inactivated influenza vaccine. Trimming cost V 8 bases and J 0 bases, with 17 bases left between them. Germline CDR1 reads MNHEY; CDR2 reads SVGEGT. This CDR3 spans 15 amino acids. TCRdb reprocessed the RT-PCR reads with MiXCR, giving one entry per CDR3 protein. The sample lists 180,000 or so distinct CDR3 sequences, 12% seen once, with approximately 30% in the top ten. The same sample was also studied in work on T cells expressing NK-cell markers. According to that study: The authors generated TCR beta cDNA through 5'RACE template switching with UMIs. It was sorted CD3+CD56-NKG2C+, CD3+CD56+NKG2C- and CD3+CD56+NKG2C+ T cells that provided the TCR beta repertoires.

Sequences were derived from CD8+ T cells sorted from PBMCs, sampled 12 days after vaccination. The receptor's source is a man aged 50-60 years who received an inactivated influenza vaccine. The chain joins TRBV6-2 or TRBV6-3 to TRBJ2-7, with D hard to call. CDR3 in DNA: TGTGCCAGCGGGTTGTCGGAGCCTAGCTCCTACGAGCAGTACTTC. This codes for CASGLSEPSSYEQYF.